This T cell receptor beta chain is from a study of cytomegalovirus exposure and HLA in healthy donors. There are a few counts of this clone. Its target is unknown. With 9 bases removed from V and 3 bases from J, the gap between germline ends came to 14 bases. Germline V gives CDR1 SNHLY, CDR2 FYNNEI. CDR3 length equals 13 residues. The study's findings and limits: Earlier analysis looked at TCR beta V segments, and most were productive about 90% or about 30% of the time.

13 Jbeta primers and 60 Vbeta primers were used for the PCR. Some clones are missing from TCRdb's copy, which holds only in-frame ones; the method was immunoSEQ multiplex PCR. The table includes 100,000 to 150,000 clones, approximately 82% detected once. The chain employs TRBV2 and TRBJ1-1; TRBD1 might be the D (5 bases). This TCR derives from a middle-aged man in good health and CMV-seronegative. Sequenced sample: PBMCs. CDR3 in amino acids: CASDQWGDTEAFF. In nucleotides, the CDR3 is TGTGCCAGTGATCAGTGGGGGGACACTGAAGCTTTCTTT.